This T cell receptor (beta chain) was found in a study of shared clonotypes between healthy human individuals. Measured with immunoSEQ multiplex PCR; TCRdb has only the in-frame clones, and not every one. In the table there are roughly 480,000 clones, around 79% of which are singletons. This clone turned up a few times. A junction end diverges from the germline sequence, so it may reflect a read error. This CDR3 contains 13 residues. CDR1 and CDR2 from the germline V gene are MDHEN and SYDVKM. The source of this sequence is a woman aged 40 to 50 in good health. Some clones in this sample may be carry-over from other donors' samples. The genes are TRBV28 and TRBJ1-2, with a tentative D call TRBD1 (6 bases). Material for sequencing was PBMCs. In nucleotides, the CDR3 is TGTGCCAGCACTTTACGGGGGGCCGGTGGCTACACCTTC. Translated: CASTLRGAGGYTF.